This T cell receptor beta chain was sequenced for a study of blood T cell repertoires in COVID-19. Across the whole study: Acute and convalescent COVID-19 specimens originated in the United States, Italy and Spain. Sources were T cells, B-cell-depleted T cells, or PBMCs; the material itself was cDNA or gDNA.

The CDR3 contains 13 residues. In germline, CDR1 is SNHLY, CDR2 FYNNEI. V dropped 8 bases and J dropped 10 bases, with 15 bases sitting between them. Under the authors' procedure: Reference gene primer amplification yielded estimated nucleated cell counts. TCRdb keeps only in-frame clones here, not all; method: immunoSEQ multiplex PCR. The D gene and trimming were derived from the DNA, and the V and J assignments and clone size from that table. The sample has 150,000 to 170,000 clones, 75% to 85% seen once. The sequenced material came from peripheral blood. The source of this sequence is a woman aged 55-70 years with COVID-19, enrolled during active disease. The chain has TRBV2 and TRBJ1-6; a possible D gene is TRBD1 (6 bases). Here the CDR3 DNA reads TGTGCCAGCGATCGCCAGGGGAACTCACCCCTCCACTTT. This translates into CASDRQGNSPLHF.